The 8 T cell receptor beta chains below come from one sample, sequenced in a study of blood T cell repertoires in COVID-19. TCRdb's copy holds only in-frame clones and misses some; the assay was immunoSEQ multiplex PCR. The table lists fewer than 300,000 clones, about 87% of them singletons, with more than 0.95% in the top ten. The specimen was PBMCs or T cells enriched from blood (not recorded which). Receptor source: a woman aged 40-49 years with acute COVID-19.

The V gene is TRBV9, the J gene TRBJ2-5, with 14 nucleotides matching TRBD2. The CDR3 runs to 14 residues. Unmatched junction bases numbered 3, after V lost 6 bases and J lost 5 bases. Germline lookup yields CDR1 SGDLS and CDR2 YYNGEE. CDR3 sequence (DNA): TGTGCCAGCACTCGACTAGCGGGAGGGGAGACCCAGTACTTC. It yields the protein CASTRLAGGETQYF.

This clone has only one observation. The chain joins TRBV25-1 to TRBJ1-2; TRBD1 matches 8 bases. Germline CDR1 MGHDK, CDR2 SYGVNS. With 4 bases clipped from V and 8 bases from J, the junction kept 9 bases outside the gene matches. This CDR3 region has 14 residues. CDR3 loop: CASSAYQGARGYTF. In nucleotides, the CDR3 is TGTGCCAGCAGTGCTTACCAGGGGGCGAGAGGCTACACCTTC.

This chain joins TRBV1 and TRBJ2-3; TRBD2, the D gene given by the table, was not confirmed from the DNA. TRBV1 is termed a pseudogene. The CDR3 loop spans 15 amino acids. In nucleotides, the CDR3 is TGCACCAGCAGCCAGCCGGGACTCCGGGCTCGCACGCAGTATTTT. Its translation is CTSSQPGLRARTQYF.

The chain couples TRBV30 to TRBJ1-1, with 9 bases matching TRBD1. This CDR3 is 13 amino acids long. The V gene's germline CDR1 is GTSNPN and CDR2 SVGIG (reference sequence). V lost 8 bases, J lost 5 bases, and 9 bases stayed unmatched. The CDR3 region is CAKGQGRGTEAFF. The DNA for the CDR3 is TGTGCCAAAGGACAGGGGCGAGGGACTGAAGCTTTCTTT.

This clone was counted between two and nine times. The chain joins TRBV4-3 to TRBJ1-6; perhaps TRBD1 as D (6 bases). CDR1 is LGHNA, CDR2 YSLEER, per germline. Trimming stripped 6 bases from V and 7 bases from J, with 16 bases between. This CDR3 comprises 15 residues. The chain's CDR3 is CASRNEQGVNSPLHF. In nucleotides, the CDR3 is TGCGCCAGCAGAAACGAACAGGGTGTGAATTCACCCCTCCACTTT.

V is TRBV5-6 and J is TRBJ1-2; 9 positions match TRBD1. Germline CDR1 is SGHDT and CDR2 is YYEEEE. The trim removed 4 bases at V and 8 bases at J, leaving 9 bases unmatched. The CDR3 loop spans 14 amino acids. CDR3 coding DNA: TGTGCCAGCAGCGATTGGGACAGGGACGGAGGCTACACCTTC. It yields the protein CASSDWDRDGGYTF. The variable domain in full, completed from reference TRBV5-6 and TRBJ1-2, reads DAGVTQSPTHLIKTRGQQVTLRCSPKSGHDTVSWYQQALGQGPQFIFQYYEEEERQRGNFPDRFSGHQFPNYSSELNVNALLLGDSALYLCASSDWDRDGGYTFGSGTRLTVV.

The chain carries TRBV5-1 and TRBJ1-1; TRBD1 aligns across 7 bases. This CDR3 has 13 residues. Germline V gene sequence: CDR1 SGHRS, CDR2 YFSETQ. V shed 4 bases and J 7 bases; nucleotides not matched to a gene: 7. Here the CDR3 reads CASSIGDSNEAFF. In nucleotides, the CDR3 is TGCGCCAGCAGCATAGGGGACAGTAATGAAGCTTTCTTT.

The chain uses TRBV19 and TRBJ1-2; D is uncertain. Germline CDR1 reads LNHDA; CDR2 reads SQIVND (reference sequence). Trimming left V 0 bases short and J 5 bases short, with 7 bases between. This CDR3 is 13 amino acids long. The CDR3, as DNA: TGTGCCAGTAGTATAGACCGACAATATGGCTACACCTTC. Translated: CASSIDRQYGYTF. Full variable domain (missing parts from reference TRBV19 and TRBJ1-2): DGGITQSPKYLFRKEGQNVTLSCEQNLNHDAMYWYRQDPGQGLRLIYYSQIVNDFQKGDIAEGYSVSREKKESFPLTVTSAQKNPTAFYLCASSIDRQYGYTFGSGTRLTVV.